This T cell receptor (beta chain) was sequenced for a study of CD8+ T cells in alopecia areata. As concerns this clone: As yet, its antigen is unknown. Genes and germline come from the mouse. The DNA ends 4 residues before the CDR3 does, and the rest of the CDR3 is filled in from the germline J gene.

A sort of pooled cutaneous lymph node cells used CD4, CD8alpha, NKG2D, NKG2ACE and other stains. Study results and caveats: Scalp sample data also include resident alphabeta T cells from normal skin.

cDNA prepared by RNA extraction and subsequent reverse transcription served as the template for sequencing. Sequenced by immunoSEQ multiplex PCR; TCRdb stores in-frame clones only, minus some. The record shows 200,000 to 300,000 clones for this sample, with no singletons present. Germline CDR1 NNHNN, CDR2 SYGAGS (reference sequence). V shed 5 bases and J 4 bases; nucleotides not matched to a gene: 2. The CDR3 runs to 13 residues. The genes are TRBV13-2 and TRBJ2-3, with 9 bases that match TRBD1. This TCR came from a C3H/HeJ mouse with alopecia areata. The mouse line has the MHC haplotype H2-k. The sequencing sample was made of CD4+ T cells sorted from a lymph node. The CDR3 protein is CASGGQGTETLYF. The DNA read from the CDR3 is TGTGCCAGCGGGGGACAGGGAACAGAA.